These 10 T cell receptor beta chains were sequenced from one sample in a study of beta chain features in type 1 diabetes. Their antigen targets remain unknown. The sequenced template was cDNA made from the entire isolated RNA. Profiling relied on immunoSEQ multiplex PCR, and the TCRdb table lists in-frame clones only, not all of them. The sample carries 500,000 to 850,000 clones, 11% to 15% recorded once. General observations from the study: TCRB CDR3s from Type 1 diabetes patients were moderately but significantly shorter in all four CD4+ subsets.

The specimen was naive CD4+ T cells from blood. The receptors derive from a man aged 18-30 years with type 1 diabetes.

This chain uses TRBV7-6 with TRBJ2-3; TRBD2 matches 8 bases. In germline, CDR1 is SGHVS, CDR2 FNYEAQ. The CDR3 is 16 residues long. J lost 4 bases, V lost 1 base, and 7 bases had no gene match. The CDR3 here is CASSLVVPRGADTQYF. The CDR3 DNA is TGTGCCAGCAGCTTAGTGGTCCCGCGGGGGGCAGATACGCAGTATTTT.

This clone was counted only a few times. The V and J genes are TRBV9 and TRBJ1-2, with 10 bases matching TRBD1. With 4 bases clipped from V and 2 bases from J, the junction kept 2 bases outside the gene matches. Germline values: CDR1 SGDLS, CDR2 YYNGEE. The length of the CDR3 is 14 residues. This CDR3 is CASSLDRGNYGYTF. Written as DNA, the CDR3 is TGTGCCAGCAGCTTGGACAGGGGGAACTATGGCTACACCTTC.

The rearrangement links TRBV4-3 to TRBJ1-2, with a tentative D call TRBD1 (6 bases). Germline V gene sequence: CDR1 LGHNA, CDR2 YSLEER. V was trimmed by 0 bases and J by 5 bases, leaving 10 bases between them. The CDR3 contains 14 residues. The CDR3 protein is CASSQEPGQYGYTF. The CDR3 DNA reads TGCGCCAGCAGCCAAGAGCCCGGACAGTATGGCTACACCTTC.

The chain couples TRBV7-9 to TRBJ1-3; unclear D gene. V gave up 5 bases and J gave up 4 bases, with 0 bases separating them. Germline CDR1 reads SEHNR; CDR2 reads FQNEAQ (reference sequence). This CDR3 region has 10 residues. The CDR3: CASSGNTIYF. The CDR3 DNA is TGTGCCAGCAGCGGAAACACCATATATTTT.

This chain uses TRBV6-5 with TRBJ2-7; weak D call: TRBD2 (5 bases). CDR1 MNHEY and CDR2 SVGAGI come from the germline V gene. The length of the CDR3 is 14 residues. Trimming removed 8 bases from V and 3 bases from J, with 17 bases in between. The CDR3 DNA reads TGTGCCAGCGGCCTCGGGGTTAGCAACTACGAGCAGTACTTC. Its protein is CASGLGVSNYEQYF.

The V call is TRBV2, the J call TRBJ2-1; D unclear. Trimming cost V 10 bases and J 6 bases, with 13 bases left between them. From germline, CDR1 is SNHLY and CDR2 FYNNEI. The CDR3 totals 12 residues. CDR3 DNA: TGTGCCACCCAGGATCTGGGCAATGAGCAGTTCTTC. It encodes CATQDLGNEQFF.

This chain links TRBV30 with TRBJ2-3; possibly TRBD2 for D (6 bases). V was clipped by 5 bases and J by 6 bases, with 15 bases between them. The CDR3 extends over 13 amino acids. CDR1 is GTSNPN, CDR2 SVGIG, per germline (reference sequence). The CDR3 region has the DNA TGTGCCTGGGCGGGACCCGGGCGCGATACGCAGTATTTT. Translated, it gives CAWAGPGRDTQYF.

The rearrangement uses TRBV11-2 and TRBJ2-7, with a tentative D call TRBD2 (6 bases). V lost 4 bases, J lost 2 bases, and 12 bases lay in between. This CDR3 contains 14 residues. The germline CDR1 and CDR2 sequences are SGHAT and FQNNGV. The CDR3 DNA follows: TGTGCCAGCAGCTGGCGGGACCCGCCCTACGAGCAGTACTTC. This sequence encodes CASSWRDPPYEQYF.

This chain connects TRBV7-6 to TRBJ2-5, with a tentative D call TRBD1 (5 bases). The CDR3 runs 14 residues. CDR1 and CDR2 (germline): SGHVS, FNYEAQ. The V end was cut by 1 base, the J end by 5 bases, with 11 bases between. The CDR3 here is CASSLEAGRETQYF. The CDR3 region has the DNA TGTGCCAGCAGCTTAGAGGCAGGGCGGGAGACCCAGTACTTC.

This chain joins TRBV6-6 and TRBJ2-7; no clear D. V was cut by 5 bases and J by 9 bases, with 11 bases left in between. Germline values: CDR1 MNHNY, CDR2 SVGAGI (reference sequence). The CDR3 is made up of 11 amino acids. This CDR3 is CASSETFGQYF. In nucleotides, the CDR3 is TGTGCCAGCAGTGAAACGTTCGGGCAGTACTTC.